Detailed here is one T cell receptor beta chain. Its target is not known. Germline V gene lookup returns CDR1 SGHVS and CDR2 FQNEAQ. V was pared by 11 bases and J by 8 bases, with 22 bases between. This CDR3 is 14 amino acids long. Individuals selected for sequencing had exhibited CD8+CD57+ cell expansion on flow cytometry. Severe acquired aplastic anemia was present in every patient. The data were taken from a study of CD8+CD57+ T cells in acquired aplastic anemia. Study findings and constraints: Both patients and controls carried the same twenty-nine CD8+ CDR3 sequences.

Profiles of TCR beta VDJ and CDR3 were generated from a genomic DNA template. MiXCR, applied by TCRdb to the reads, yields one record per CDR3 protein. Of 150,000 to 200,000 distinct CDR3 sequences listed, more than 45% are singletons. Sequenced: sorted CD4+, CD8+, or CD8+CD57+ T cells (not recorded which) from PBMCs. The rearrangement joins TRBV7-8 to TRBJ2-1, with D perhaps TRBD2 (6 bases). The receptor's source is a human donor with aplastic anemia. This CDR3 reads CAWSVGAGWDEQFF. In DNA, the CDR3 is TGTGCCTGGAGTGTGGGTGCGGGGTGGGATGAGCAGTTCTTC.